This TCR beta chain is from a study of blood T cell repertoires in COVID-19. Generated by immunoSEQ multiplex PCR, the TCRdb table keeps only in-frame clones and is missing some. The sample lists under 300,000 clones, 75% to 95% occurring once. Germline assignment: CDR1 SGHTA and CDR2 FQGNSA. Trimming cost V 5 bases and J 4 bases, with 14 bases left between them. The CDR3 has 14 residues. Source material: PBMCs or T cells enriched from blood (not recorded which). The genes are TRBV7-2 and TRBJ1-2; D is unclear. This receptor was taken from a woman aged 18 to 35 who had recovered from COVID-19. Written as DNA, the CDR3 is TGTGCCAGCAGCCAACGGGAGCCGCTCTATGGCTACACCTTC. Its translation: CASSQREPLYGYTF.